The 5 T cell receptor beta chains listed next were all sequenced from one sample in a study of cytomegalovirus exposure and HLA in healthy donors. Some clones are missing from TCRdb's copy, which holds only in-frame ones; the method was immunoSEQ multiplex PCR. The sample lists some 270,000 clones; approximately 86% were seen once. Sequencing input: PBMCs. Receptors were obtained from a woman younger than 30 in good health and CMV-seronegative.

This clone occurred once. This chain uses TRBV19 with TRBJ2-7; the D gene is possibly TRBD2 (6 bases). Germline CDR1 LNHDA, CDR2 SQIVND (reference sequence). This CDR3 comprises 17 residues. With 5 bases removed from V and 4 bases from J, the gap between germline ends came to 24 bases. In DNA form, the CDR3 reads TGTGCCAGTAGTGCCCAAATCACTAGCCGATCAACTTACGAGCAGTACTTC. It encodes CASSAQITSRSTYEQYF. Full variable domain (outside the CDR3, taken from reference TRBV19 and TRBJ2-7): DGGITQSPKYLFRKEGQNVTLSCEQNLNHDAMYWYRQDPGQGLRLIYYSQIVNDFQKGDIAEGYSVSREKKESFPLTVTSAQKNPTAFYLCASSAQITSRSTYEQYFGPGTRLTVT.

The chain combines TRBV18 with TRBJ1-5, with no clear D. Germline V gives CDR1 KGHSH, CDR2 LQKENI. V lost 3 bases, J lost 1 base, and 10 bases lay in between. This CDR3 is built from 15 residues. CDR3 bases: TGTGCCAGCTCACCCCCGGGTCTCAGCAATCAGCCCCAGCATTTT. This translates into CASSPPGLSNQPQHF.

The CDR3 is CASSRGFVDSGANVLTF. CDR3 DNA: TGTGCCAGTAGTCGCGGCTTTGTCGACTCTGGGGCCAACGTCCTGACTTTC. The chain is built from TRBV19 and TRBJ2-6; no clear D gene. Germline CDR1 reads LNHDA; CDR2 reads SQIVND (reference sequence). The CDR3 covers 17 residues. Trimming shortened V by 5 bases and J by 0 bases, and 14 bases separated the two germline ends.

The rearrangement links TRBV5-6 to TRBJ1-1; D ambiguous. The CDR3 totals 15 residues. Germline CDR1 and CDR2: SGHDT and YYEEEE. Deletions cut 4 bases from V and 6 bases from J, with 19 bases between. In DNA form, the CDR3 reads TGTGCCAGCAGCCTTGCCGGGGTTGGAGGGTCTGAAGCTTTCTTT. As protein: CASSLAGVGGSEAFF.

V usage is TRBV4-2 and J usage is TRBJ2-1, with TRBD1 as a possible D gene (6 bases). Trimming stripped 2 bases from V and 6 bases from J, with 20 bases between. The CDR3 consists of 17 residues. From germline, CDR1 is LGHNA and CDR2 YNFKEQ. CDR3 coding DNA: TGTGCCAGCAGCCAACTACTAACAGGGAAGGCTGTCAATGAGCAGTTCTTC. Translation gives CASSQLLTGKAVNEQFF.